The clone carrying this TCR beta chain has a handful of counts. What it binds is unknown. The data originate from a study of response to subunit inactivated influenza vaccine. Regarding the study as a whole: Seasonal influenza vaccination, on each occasion, was suggested by the authors to recruit few new T cells.

TCRdb used MiXCR to reprocess the RT-PCR reads, holding one entry per CDR3 protein. This table has about 500,000 distinct CDR3 sequences, over 10% appearing once. The V gene lost 3 bases and the J gene lost 2 bases, with 8 bases spanning the gap. The CDR3 runs 15 residues. Germline CDR1 reads SNHLY; CDR2 reads FYNNEI. Sequenced material: PBMCs from blood, taken 45 days after vaccination. The receptor was derived from a man aged 45 to 65 who received an inactivated influenza vaccine. The chain employs TRBV2 and TRBJ2-6, with D unresolved. CDR3 in DNA: TGTGCCAGCAGTGACCCCAGAACTGGGGCCAACGTCCTGACTTTC. It yields the protein CASSDPRTGANVLTF.